The source of this TCR beta chain is a study of T cell changes during pregnancy in multiple sclerosis. The ends lost 4 bases at V and 6 bases at J; junction bases unmatched: 7. Per the germline V gene, CDR1 is LGHNA and CDR2 is YSLEER. The CDR3 loop spans 16 amino acids. Some clones are missing from TCRdb's copy, which holds only in-frame ones; the method was immunoSEQ multiplex PCR. This sample has about 100,000 clones, with approximately 92% found just once. The V gene is TRBV4-3, the J gene TRBJ2-1, with TRBD2 matching 12 bases. The material was peripheral blood, obtained in the first trimester of pregnancy. This TCR derives from a female donor with multiple sclerosis, enrolled in a pregnancy study. The CDR3: CASSLWTSGVRNEQFF. CDR3 bases: TGCGCCAGCAGCCTCTGGACTAGCGGGGTGCGCAATGAGCAGTTCTTC.